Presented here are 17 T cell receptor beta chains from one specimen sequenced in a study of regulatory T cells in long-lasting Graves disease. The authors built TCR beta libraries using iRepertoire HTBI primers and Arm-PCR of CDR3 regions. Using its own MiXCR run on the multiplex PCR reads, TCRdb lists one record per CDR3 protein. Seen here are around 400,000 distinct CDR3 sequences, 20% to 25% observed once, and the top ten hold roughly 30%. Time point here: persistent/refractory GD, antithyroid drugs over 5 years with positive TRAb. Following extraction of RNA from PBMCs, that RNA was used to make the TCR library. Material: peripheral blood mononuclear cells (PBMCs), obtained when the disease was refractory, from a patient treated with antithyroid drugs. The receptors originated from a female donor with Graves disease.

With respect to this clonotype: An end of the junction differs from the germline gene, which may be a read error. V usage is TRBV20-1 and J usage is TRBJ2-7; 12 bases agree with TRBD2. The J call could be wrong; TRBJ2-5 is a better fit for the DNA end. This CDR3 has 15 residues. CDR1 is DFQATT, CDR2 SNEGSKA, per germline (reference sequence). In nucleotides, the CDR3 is TGCAGTGCTGGAGACGGGACTAGCGGGCAAGAGACCCAGTACTTC. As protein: CSAGDGTSGQETQYF.

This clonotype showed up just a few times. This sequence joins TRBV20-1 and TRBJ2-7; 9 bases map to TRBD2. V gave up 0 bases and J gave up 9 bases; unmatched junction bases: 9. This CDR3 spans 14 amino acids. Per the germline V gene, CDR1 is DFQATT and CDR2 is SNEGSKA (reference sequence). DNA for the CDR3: TGCAGTGCTAGAGAAGCTAGCGGGATTTTAGGGCAGTACTTC. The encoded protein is CSAREASGILGQYF.

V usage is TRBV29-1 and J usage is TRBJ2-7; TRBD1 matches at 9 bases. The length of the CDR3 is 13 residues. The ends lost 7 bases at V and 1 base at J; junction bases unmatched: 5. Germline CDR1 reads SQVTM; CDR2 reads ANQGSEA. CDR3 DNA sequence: TGCAGCGCCCGGGACAGGGTTTCCTACGAGCAGTACTTC. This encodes CSARDRVSYEQYF.

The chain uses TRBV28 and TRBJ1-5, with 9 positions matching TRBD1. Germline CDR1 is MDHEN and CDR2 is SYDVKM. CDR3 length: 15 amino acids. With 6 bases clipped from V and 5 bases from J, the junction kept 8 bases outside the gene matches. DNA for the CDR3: TGTGCCAGCAGCCAACCGACAGGGGGAGATCAGCCCCAGCATTTT. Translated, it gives CASSQPTGGDQPQHF.

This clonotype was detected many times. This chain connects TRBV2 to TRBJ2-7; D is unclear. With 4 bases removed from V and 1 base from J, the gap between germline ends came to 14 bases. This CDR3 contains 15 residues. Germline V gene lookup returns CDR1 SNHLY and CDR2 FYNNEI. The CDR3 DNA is TGTGCCAGCAGTGTTGGTCTAGTCGGTTCCTACGAGCAGTACTTC. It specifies CASSVGLVGSYEQYF.

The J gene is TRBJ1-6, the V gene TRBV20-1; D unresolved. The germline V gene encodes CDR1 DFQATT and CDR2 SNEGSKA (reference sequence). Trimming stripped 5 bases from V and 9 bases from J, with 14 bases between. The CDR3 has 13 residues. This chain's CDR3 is CSAGGPGSSPLHF. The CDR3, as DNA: TGCAGTGCTGGAGGGCCAGGAAGTTCACCCCTCCACTTT.

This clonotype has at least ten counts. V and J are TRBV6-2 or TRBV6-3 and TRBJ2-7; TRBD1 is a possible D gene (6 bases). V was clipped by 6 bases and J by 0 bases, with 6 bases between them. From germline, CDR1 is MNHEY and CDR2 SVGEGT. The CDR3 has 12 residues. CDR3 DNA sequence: TGTGCCAGCAGGGACAGCTCCTACGAGCAGTACTTC. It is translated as CASRDSSYEQYF.

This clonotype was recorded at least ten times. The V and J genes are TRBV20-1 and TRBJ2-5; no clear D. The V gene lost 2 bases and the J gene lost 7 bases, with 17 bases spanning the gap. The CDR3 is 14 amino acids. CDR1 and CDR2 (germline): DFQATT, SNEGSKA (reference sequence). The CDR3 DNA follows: TGCAGTGCTAGACCGCCCGGCCCTCAGGCGACCCAGTACTTC. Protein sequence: CSARPPGPQATQYF.

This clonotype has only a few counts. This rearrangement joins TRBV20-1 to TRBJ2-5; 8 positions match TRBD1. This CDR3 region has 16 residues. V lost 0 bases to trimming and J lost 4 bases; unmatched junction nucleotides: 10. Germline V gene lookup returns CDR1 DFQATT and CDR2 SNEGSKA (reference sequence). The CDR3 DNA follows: TGCAGTGCTAGAGAGGCCTACAGGGGGGAGAGAGAGACCCAGTACTTC. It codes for CSAREAYRGERETQYF.

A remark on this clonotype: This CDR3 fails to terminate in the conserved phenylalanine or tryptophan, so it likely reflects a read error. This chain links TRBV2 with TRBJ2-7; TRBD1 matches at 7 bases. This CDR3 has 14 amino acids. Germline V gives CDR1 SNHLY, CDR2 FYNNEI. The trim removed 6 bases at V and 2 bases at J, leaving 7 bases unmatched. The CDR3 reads CASRSGGQTYEQYL. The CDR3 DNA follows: TGTGCCAGCAGGTCAGGGGGTCAAACCTACGAGCAGTACCTC.

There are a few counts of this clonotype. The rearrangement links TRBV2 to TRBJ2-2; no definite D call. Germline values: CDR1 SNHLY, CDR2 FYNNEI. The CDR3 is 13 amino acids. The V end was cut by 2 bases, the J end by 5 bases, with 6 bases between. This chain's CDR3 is CASSERWTGELFF. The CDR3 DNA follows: TGTGCCAGCAGTGAAAGATGGACCGGGGAGCTGTTTTTT. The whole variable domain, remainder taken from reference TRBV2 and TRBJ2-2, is EPEVTQTPSHQVTQMGQEVILRCVPISNHLYFYWYRQILGQKVEFLVSFYNNEISEKSEIFDDQFSVERPDGSNFTLKIRSTKLEDSAMYFCASSERWTGELFFGEGSRLTVL.

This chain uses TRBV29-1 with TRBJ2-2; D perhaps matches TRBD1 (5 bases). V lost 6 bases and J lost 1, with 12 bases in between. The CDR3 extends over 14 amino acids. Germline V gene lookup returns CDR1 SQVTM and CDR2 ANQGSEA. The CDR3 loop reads CSVRRAMNTGELFF. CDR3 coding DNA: TGCAGCGTACGCAGGGCCATGAACACCGGGGAGCTGTTTTTT.

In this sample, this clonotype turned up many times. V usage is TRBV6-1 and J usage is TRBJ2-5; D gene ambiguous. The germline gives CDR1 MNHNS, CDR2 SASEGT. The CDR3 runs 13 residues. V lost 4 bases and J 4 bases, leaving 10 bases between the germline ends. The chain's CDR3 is CASSGAPGETQYF. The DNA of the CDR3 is TGTGCCAGCAGTGGGGCCCCGGGAGAGACCCAGTACTTC.

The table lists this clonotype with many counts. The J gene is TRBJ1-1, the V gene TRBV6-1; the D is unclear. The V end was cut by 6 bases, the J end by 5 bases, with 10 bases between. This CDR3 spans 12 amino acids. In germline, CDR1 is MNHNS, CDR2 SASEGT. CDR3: CASSRTVTEAFF. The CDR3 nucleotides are TGTGCCAGCAGCCGGACTGTGACTGAAGCTTTCTTT.

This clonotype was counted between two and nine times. CDR3 coding DNA: TGTGCCAGCAGTCAAACCTCTAGCGGGAGGAGTCAGTACTTC. As protein: CASSQTSSGRSQYF. The rearrangement links TRBV7-2 to TRBJ2-7; 11 bases are a match to TRBD2. CDR1 is SGHTA and CDR2 is FQGNSA in the germline V gene. Trimming cost V 6 bases and J 10 bases; bases outside gene matches: 11. This CDR3 is built from 14 residues.

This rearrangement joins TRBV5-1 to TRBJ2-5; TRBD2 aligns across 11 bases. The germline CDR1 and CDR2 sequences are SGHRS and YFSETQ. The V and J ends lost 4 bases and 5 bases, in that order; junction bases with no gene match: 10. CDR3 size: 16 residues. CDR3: CASSPGLAVRLETQYF. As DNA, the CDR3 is TGCGCCAGCAGCCCGGGACTAGCGGTTCGCCTGGAGACCCAGTACTTC. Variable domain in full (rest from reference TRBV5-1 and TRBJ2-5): KAGVTQTPRYLIKTRGQQVTLSCSPISGHRSVSWYQQTPGQGLQFLFEYFSETQRNKGNFPGRFSGRQFSNSRSEMNVSTLELGDSALYLCASSPGLAVRLETQYFGPGTRLLVL.

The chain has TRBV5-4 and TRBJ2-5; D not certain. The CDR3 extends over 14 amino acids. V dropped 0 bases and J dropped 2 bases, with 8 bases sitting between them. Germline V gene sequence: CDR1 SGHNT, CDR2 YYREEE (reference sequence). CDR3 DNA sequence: TGTGCCAGCAGCTTGGGGGCAGAACAAGAGACCCAGTACTTC. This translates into CASSLGAEQETQYF.